The text below deals with one T cell receptor (beta chain). The target antigen is unknown. The junction shows a germline mismatch at one end, possibly a read error. In germline, CDR1 is MNHEY, CDR2 SVGAGI. The CDR3 is 16 amino acids. TCR beta cDNA was made from around 460 ng total RNA with a constant-region primer. Each TCR beta library was derived from three nested multiplex PCR rounds that employed slightly modified ARM-PCR. Investigators reported that the first two PCR rounds, at around 9 cycles each, used TRBV1-TRBV30 forward primers with a C-beta reverse primer. Each CDR3 protein is one row after TCRdb ran MiXCR on the multiplex PCR reads. The table includes about 210,000 distinct CDR3 sequences, about two thirds detected once. This entry comes from a study of tumor-infiltrating lymphocytes in primary liver carcinoma. As for the study in general: Those sampled were patients whose primary liver carcinoma was treated by surgical resection.

General study findings and limits: Relative to tumor region pairs, the tumor-adjacent and tumor-blood pairs showed overlap that was lower. Blood had a significantly lower top-250-clone fraction than tumors did (p = 0.039).

Germline DNA was extracted too, while blood RNA derived from unsorted whole blood. Chronic HBV infection was present in the patients, who were treatment-naive. The sequencing sample was made of peripheral blood. This sequence originates from a woman aged 55-69 years with primary liver carcinoma and hepatitis B virus infection. The genes are TRBV6-5 and TRBJ2-1, with D tentatively TRBD1 or TRBD2 (5 bases each). The CDR3: CASTRSLQEAYNEQFF. In DNA, the CDR3 is TGTGCAAGCACTAGATCGTTACAGGAAGCCTACAATGAGCAGTTCTTC.